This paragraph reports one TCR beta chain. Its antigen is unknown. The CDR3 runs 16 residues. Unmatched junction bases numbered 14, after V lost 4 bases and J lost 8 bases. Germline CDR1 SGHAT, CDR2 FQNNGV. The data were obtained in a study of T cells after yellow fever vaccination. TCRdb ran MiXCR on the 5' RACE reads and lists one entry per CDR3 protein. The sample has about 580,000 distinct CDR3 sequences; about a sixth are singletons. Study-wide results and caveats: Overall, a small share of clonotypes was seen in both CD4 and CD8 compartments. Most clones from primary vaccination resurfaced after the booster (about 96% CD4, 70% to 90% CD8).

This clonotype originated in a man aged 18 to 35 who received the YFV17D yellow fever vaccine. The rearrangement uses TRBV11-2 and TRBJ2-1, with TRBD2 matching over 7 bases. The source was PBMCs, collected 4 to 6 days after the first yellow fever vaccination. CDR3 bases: TGTGCCAGCAGCTCTCTTCAATGGGGGGGTGGGGATGAGCAGTTCTTC. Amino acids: CASSSLQWGGGDEQFF.